Shown below are 14 T cell receptor beta chains from a single sample sequenced in a study of memory CD4+ T cells and cytomegalovirus serostatus. The sort gate was single viable CD3+CD4+CD8-CD45RO+ cells for memory CD4+ T cells. Repertoires were generated with immunoSEQ multiplex PCR, while TCRdb's copy carries only in-frame clones and drops some. The sample holds more than 45,000 clones, over 75% seen once. The sequencing input was memory CD4+ T cells from blood. All receptors come from an adult in good health and CMV-seronegative.

The V call is TRBV11-2, the J call TRBJ2-1; 8 nucleotides match TRBD2. With V trimmed by 7 bases and J by 0 bases, 8 bases remained unmatched. The V gene's germline CDR1 is SGHAT and CDR2 FQNNGV. The CDR3 runs 16 residues. The CDR3 loop is CASKSGGPSSYNEQFF. The CDR3 DNA reads as TGTGCCAGCAAATCGGGGGGGCCCAGCTCCTACAATGAGCAGTTCTTC.

The chain couples TRBV5-1 to TRBJ2-7; 8 bases agree with TRBD1. The V gene end was trimmed by 3 bases and the J gene end by 3 bases; junction bases not matched to a gene: 8. The CDR3 is 15 amino acids. Per germline, CDR1 SGHRS and CDR2 YFSETQ. The CDR3 DNA reads TGCGCCAGCAGCTCCGGGACAGGACCCCTCTACGAGCAGTACTTC. This codes for CASSSGTGPLYEQYF.

The chain carries TRBV1 and TRBJ1-1. TRBV1 is deemed a pseudogene. This CDR3 spans 15 amino acids. CDR3 DNA sequence: TGCACCAGCAGCCAAGCGGGACCAGCTTTCGCTGAAGCTTTCTTT. Its translation is CTSSQAGPAFAEAFF.

The rearrangement joins TRBV5-1 to TRBJ1-6; 7 bases match TRBD1. With V trimmed by 2 bases and J by 7 bases, 3 bases remained unmatched. This CDR3 has 14 residues. Germline V gene sequence: CDR1 SGHRS, CDR2 YFSETQ. In nucleotides, the CDR3 is TGCGCCAGCAGCTTTGAGACAGGGAATTCACCCCTCCACTTT. Protein: CASSFETGNSPLHF.

This clone is termed medium-sized. The genes are TRBV5-1 and TRBJ1-4, with a possible D match to TRBD1 (5 bases). Germline lookup yields CDR1 SGHRS and CDR2 YFSETQ. V was clipped by 4 bases and J by 5 bases, with 9 bases between them. This CDR3 has 13 amino acids. CDR3 in DNA: TGCGCCAGCAGCGAGGGGCAGAATGAAAAACTGTTTTTT. This sequence encodes CASSEGQNEKLFF.

The V call is TRBV19, the J call TRBJ1-1, with TRBD1 as a possible D gene (6 bases). This CDR3 is built from 12 residues. The V end lost 3 bases, the J end lost 12 bases, and 14 bases lay between the germline ends. In germline, CDR1 is LNHDA, CDR2 SQIVND (reference sequence). CDR3 in amino acids: CASSMRGIRTFF. The CDR3 DNA reads as TGTGCCAGTAGTATGAGGGGGATCAGAACTTTCTTT.

This chain uses TRBV5-8 with TRBJ2-1, with 7 bases fitting TRBD1. The CDR3 spans 15 residues. Germline lookup yields CDR1 SGHTS and CDR2 YDEGEE. Germline trimming cut 0 bases from V and 4 bases from J; bases unmatched to any gene: 4. Here the CDR3 DNA reads TGTGCCAGCAGCTTGGAGGGGGCCGGTTACAATGAGCAGTTCTTC. It codes for CASSLEGAGYNEQFF. Full variable domain (remainder filled in from reference TRBV5-8 and TRBJ2-1): EAGVTQSPTHLIKTRGQQATLRCSPISGHTSVYWYQQALGLGLQFLLWYDEGEERNRGNFPPRFSGRQFPNYSSELNVNALELEDSALYLCASSLEGAGYNEQFFGPGTRLTVL.

The chain links TRBV7-2 to TRBJ2-5; no definite D call. This CDR3 contains 13 residues. Deletions cut 5 bases from V and 2 bases from J, with 9 bases between. Germline CDR1 SGHTA, CDR2 FQGNSA. The CDR3: CASSLEMQETQYF. The CDR3 coding sequence is TGTGCCAGCAGCCTCGAGATGCAAGAGACCCAGTACTTC.

The chain recombines TRBV5-6 with TRBJ1-2, with unresolved D. The V gene lost 6 bases and the J gene lost 5 bases, with 17 bases spanning the gap. The CDR3 has 14 amino acids. Germline V lookup: CDR1 SGHDT, CDR2 YYEEEE. The CDR3 here is CASMTFGEIYGYTF. CDR3 sequence (DNA): TGTGCCAGCATGACGTTCGGGGAAATTTATGGCTACACCTTC.

V and J are TRBV19 and TRBJ1-1; D ambiguous. The length of the CDR3 is 14 residues. V lost 3 bases and J lost 2, with 10 bases in between. Germline-derived CDR1 and CDR2 are LNHDA and SQIVND (reference sequence). CDR3 sequence (DNA): TGTGCCAGTAGTATTGGTCCAGCAAACACTGAAGCTTTCTTT. Translating it yields CASSIGPANTEAFF. The full variable domain, in which reference TRBV19 and TRBJ1-1 provide the parts outside the CDR3, is DGGITQSPKYLFRKEGQNVTLSCEQNLNHDAMYWYRQDPGQGLRLIYYSQIVNDFQKGDIAEGYSVSREKKESFPLTVTSAQKNPTAFYLCASSIGPANTEAFFGQGTRLTVV.

The chain uses TRBV5-1 and TRBJ2-5, with D uncertain. Germline CDR1 SGHRS, CDR2 YFSETQ. V lost 4 bases and J 5 bases, leaving 9 bases between the germline ends. The CDR3 consists of 12 residues. The CDR3, as DNA: TGCGCCAGCAGCCCCGGCGCCGAGACCCAGTACTTC. Protein: CASSPGAETQYF.

The rearrangement links TRBV30 to TRBJ1-1; possible D gene TRBD1, 5 bases. The CDR3 spans 13 residues. In germline, CDR1 is GTSNPN, CDR2 SVGIG (reference sequence). Trimming shortened V by 2 bases and J by 3 bases, and 10 bases separated the two germline ends. DNA of the CDR3: TGTGCCTGGAGTCCGGGGCATGACACTGAAGCTTTCTTT. Its translation: CAWSPGHDTEAFF.

J is TRBJ2-3 and V is TRBV10-3, with D possibly matching TRBD2 (7 bases). CDR1 and CDR2 from the germline V gene are ENHRY and SYGVKD. CDR3 size: 15 residues. Trimming removed 11 bases from V and 2 bases from J, with 20 bases in between. The CDR3 coding sequence is TGTGCCGCACGGGGCGGGGGCCAACCCACAGATACGCAGTATTTT. This encodes CAARGGGQPTDTQYF.

The V call is TRBV27, the J call TRBJ2-1, with TRBD2 matching 11 bases. The CDR3 is 16 residues long. Unmatched junction bases numbered 4, after V lost 1 base and J lost 5 bases. CDR1 is MNHEY, CDR2 SMNVEV, per germline (reference sequence). The CDR3 region is CASSLFTSGGNNEQFF. CDR3 sequence (DNA): TGTGCCAGCAGTTTATTTACTAGCGGGGGAAACAATGAGCAGTTCTTC.